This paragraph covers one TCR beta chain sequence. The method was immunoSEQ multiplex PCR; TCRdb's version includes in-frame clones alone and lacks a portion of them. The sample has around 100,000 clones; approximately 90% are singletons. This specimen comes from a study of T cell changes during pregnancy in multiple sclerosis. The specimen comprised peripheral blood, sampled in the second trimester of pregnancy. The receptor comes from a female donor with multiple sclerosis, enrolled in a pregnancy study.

CDR3 sequence: CASSLEVQGIGGTDTQYF. The CDR3 coding sequence is TGTGCCAGCAGCTTAGAGGTGCAGGGTATTGGTGGCACAGATACGCAGTATTTT. The V gene is TRBV7-6, the J gene TRBJ2-3; D is perhaps TRBD1 (5 bases). Per germline, CDR1 SGHVS and CDR2 FNYEAQ. This CDR3 has 18 residues. Trimming shortened V by 1 base and J by 1 base, and 18 bases separated the two germline ends.